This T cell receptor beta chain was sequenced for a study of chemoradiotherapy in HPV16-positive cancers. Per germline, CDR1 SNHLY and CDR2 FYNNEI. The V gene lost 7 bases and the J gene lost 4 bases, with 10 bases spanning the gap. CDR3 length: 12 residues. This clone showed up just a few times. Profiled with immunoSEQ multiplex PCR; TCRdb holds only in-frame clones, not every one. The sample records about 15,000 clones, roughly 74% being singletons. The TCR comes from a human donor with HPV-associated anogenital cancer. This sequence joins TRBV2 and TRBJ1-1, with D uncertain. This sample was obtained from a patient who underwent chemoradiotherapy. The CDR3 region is CASMRVGTEAFF. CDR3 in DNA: TGTGCCAGCATGCGGGTTGGCACTGAAGCTTTCTTT.